This T cell receptor (beta chain) was identified in a study of blood T cell repertoires in COVID-19. Study-wide background: COVID-19 samples collected from the United States, Italy and Spain covered acute and convalescent phases. T cells, B-cell-depleted T cells, or PBMCs provided the cDNA or gDNA that served as material.

Profiled with immunoSEQ multiplex PCR; TCRdb holds only in-frame clones, not every one. The sample holds roughly 350,000 clones, 87% seen once. Trimming shortened V by 4 bases and J by 5 bases, and 14 bases separated the two germline ends. Per the germline V gene, CDR1 is KGHSH and CDR2 is LQKENI. The CDR3 loop spans 15 amino acids. Sequenced: peripheral blood. The clonotype originates from a woman aged 45-65 years with COVID-19, enrolled during active disease. V and J are TRBV18 and TRBJ2-2, with D perhaps matching TRBD2 (5 bases). CDR3 sequence: CASSLAQVWTGELFF. In nucleotides, the CDR3 is TGTGCCAGCTCACTAGCGCAAGTGTGGACCGGGGAGCTGTTTTTT.